The entry below describes one T cell receptor beta chain. Its antigen is not identified. Using immunoSEQ multiplex PCR, the repertoire was profiled, and TCRdb retains in-frame clones only, with some absent. Among 80,000 to 95,000 clones listed, about 93% were seen once. The CDR3 length is 14 residues. The J segment lost 7 bases and the V segment lost 5 bases, leaving 7 bases of the junction unmatched. The germline CDR1 and CDR2 sequences are MNHEY and SMNVEV (reference sequence). These data come from a study of graft-versus-host responses after intestinal transplantation. Study overall: For 2 to 4 years after anti-thymocyte globulin induction, all recipients took tacrolimus and steroids.

General study results and limits: The highest levels of circulating GvH clones went along with early declines in HvG clones after transplant. Patients who carried graft-donor T cell macrochimerism also had high graft-versus-host to host-versus-graft clonal ratios in their allografts.

The material sequenced was unstimulated CD8+ T cells sorted from spleen or lymph node cells, taken before intestinal transplant. The source of this sequence is a human donor who received an intestinal transplant. The chain uses TRBV27 and TRBJ1-1; 10 nucleotides line up with TRBD1. CDR3 amino acids: CASSPTGDRGEAFF. The DNA for the CDR3 is TGTGCCAGCAGTCCGACCGGGGACAGGGGTGAAGCTTTCTTT.